This is a list of T cell receptor beta chains from one sample in a study of blood T cells in healthy people across ages. MiXCR, run by TCRdb on the 5' RACE reads, gives a single entry per CDR3 protein. Found here are around 1,800,000 distinct CDR3 sequences, about two fifths of them singletons; the top ten hold about 23%. What was sequenced was blood. Receptor source: a human donor in good health. Each CDR3 is given with its conserved first and last residue. A D gene is named only where the DNA matches it firmly. The size field is filled for only some rows; it gives once, few, many or a size class.

d_call	v_call	j_call	cdr3_length	clone_size	cdr3_nt	cdr3_aa
TRBD1	TRBV5-1	TRBJ1-4	16	few	TGCGCCAGCAGCATCGGGACAGGAGGAATGGGTGAAAAACTGTTTTTT	CASSIGTGGMGEKLFF
-	TRBV4-1	TRBJ2-1	15	-	TGCGCCAGCAGACTGGGGGGGGCCCTCGTCAATGAGCAGTTCTTC	CASRLGGALVNEQFF
-	TRBV27	TRBJ1-2	14	-	TGTGCCAGCAGTTTACGAGGACTTTATACGGGCTACACCTTC	CASSLRGLYTGYTF
TRBD1	TRBV5-6	TRBJ2-6	16	-	TGTGCCAGCAGCTCCCTAGACAGGGCTGGGGCCAACGTCCTGACTTTC	CASSSLDRAGANVLTF
TRBD1	TRBV4-1	TRBJ2-1	15	few	TGCGCCAGCAGCCAATCTACCGACAGGGGGTACGAGCAGTTCTTC	CASSQSTDRGYEQFF
-	TRBV5-1	TRBJ2-5	13	-	TGCGCCAGCGGCCCTACAGGGTGGGAGACCCAGTACTTC	CASGPTGWETQYF
TRBD1	TRBV4-1	TRBJ2-7	16	-	TGCGCCAGCAGCTATGTGACCGGGACAGGGGACTACGAGCAGTACTTC	CASSYVTGTGDYEQYF
TRBD2	TRBV7-3	TRBJ2-7	15	-	TGTGCCAGCAGCCCCAGCGGGGGGGTCCAATACGAGCAGTACTTC	CASSPSGGVQYEQYF
-	TRBV3-1	TRBJ1-2	15	-	TGTGCCAGCAGCCCCTTCCTACAGGGAGGTGATGGCTACACCTTC	CASSPFLQGGDGYTF
-	TRBV2	TRBJ2-1	14	few	TGTGCCAGCAGTGAATTGGGGAACTACAATGAGCAGTTCTTC	CASSELGNYNEQFF
-	TRBV29-1	TRBJ2-1	14	-	TGCAGCGTTGAAGTCGGGCAGCCCTACAATGAGCAGGTCTTC	CSVEVGQPYNEQVF
TRBD2	TRBV6-1	TRBJ2-7	13	few	TGTGCCAGCATGCGCGGGGGGCTCTACGAGCAGTACTTC	CASMRGGLYEQYF
-	TRBV10-3	TRBJ2-1	14	-	TGTGCCATCAGTATAAATGGGGTAGACGATGAGCAGTTCTTC	CAISINGVDDEQFF
-	TRBV7-8	TRBJ2-1	13	-	TGTGCCAGCAGCTTGCGTTATCCCGCTAGGCAGTTCTTC	CASSLRYPARQFF
-	TRBV28	TRBJ1-2	18	-	TGTGCCAGCAGTTTACCCCTAGGACAGCACCCATTTTACTATGGCTACACCTTC	CASSLPLGQHPFYYGYTF
-	TRBV20-1	TRBJ2-1	15	few	TGCAGTGCTAGAGGGGGCCCTGAAACCTACAATGAGCAGTTCTTC	CSARGGPETYNEQFF
TRBD2	TRBV28	TRBJ2-5	15	-	TGTGCCAGCAGTAGACTAGCGGGGGGCATGGAGACCCAGTACTTC	CASSRLAGGMETQYF
-	TRBV20-1	TRBJ2-1	13	-	TGCAGTGCTAGAAGAGTTGCCCTCGATGAGCAGTTCTTC	CSARRVALDEQFF
TRBD2	TRBV4-3	TRBJ2-3	16	many	TGCGCCAGCAGCCAAGATCTAGCGGGGGGGCCAGATACGCAGTATTTT	CASSQDLAGGPDTQYF
TRBD1	TRBV7-3	TRBJ2-4	14	-	TGTGCCAGCAGCTTGACAGGGGGATCGTACGAGCAGTGCTTC	CASSLTGGSYEQCF
-	TRBV18	TRBJ1-2	15	few	TGTGCCAGCTCACCACGGGGGCTGGACAACTATGGCTACACCTTC	CASSPRGLDNYGYTF
-	TRBV6-4	TRBJ1-2	15	few	TGTGCCAGCAGTGAGGGGCCAGGGGCCGTCTATGGCTACACCTTC	CASSEGPGAVYGYTF
-	TRBV7-3	TRBJ1-1	16	-	TGTGCCAGCAGCTTACACCGGGGACATAGGGACACTGAAGCTTTCTTT	CASSLHRGHRDTEAFF
TRBD2	TRBV3-1	TRBJ2-2	17	-	TGTGCCAGCAGCCAAGATAGAGTTAGCGGGGGGACCGGGGAGCTGTTTTTT	CASSQDRVSGGTGELFF
-	TRBV29-1	TRBJ2-6	13	-	TGCAGCGTTGAGCGGATGGGGGCCAACGTCCTGACTTTC	CSVERMGANVLTF
-	TRBV6-5	TRBJ1-5	13	few	TGTGCCAGCAGGCTGACCTCCCGTCAGCCCCAGCATTTT	CASRLTSRQPQHF
-	TRBV4-3	TRBJ1-4	17	few	TGCGCCAGCAGCCAAGGTAGACATGGGCGTCCGAACGAAAAACTGTTTTTT	CASSQGRHGRPNEKLFF
TRBD2	TRBV12-3/TRBV12-4	TRBJ2-1	15	-	TGTGCCAGCAGACGGACTAGCGGGGGGGGGAATGAGCAGTTCTTC	CASRRTSGGGNEQFF
-	TRBV20-1	TRBJ1-2	14	few	TGCAGTGCTAGAGGAGATACGGAACAGTATGGCTACACCTTC	CSARGDTEQYGYTF
-	TRBV7-2	TRBJ1-5	13	few	TGTGCCTGCAGCTTAGAGGGGAGTCAGCCCCAGCATTTT	CACSLEGSQPQHF
-	TRBV6-1	TRBJ1-2	16	few	TGTGCCAGCAGTGAAGGGCGCGGGGCGAAGGCCTATGGCTACACCTTC	CASSEGRGAKAYGYTF
TRBD1	TRBV3-1	TRBJ2-4	15	-	TGTGCCAGCAGTGATTCAGGGACAGCGAGGAACATTCAGTACTTC	CASSDSGTARNIQYF
-	TRBV24-1	TRBJ2-2	15	-	TGTGCCACCAGTGATACGGGATCTCTTAGGGGGGAGCTGTTTTTT	CATSDTGSLRGELFF
-	TRBV28	TRBJ1-5	12	-	TGTGCCAACAGTTCAGCAGATCAGCCCCAGCATTTT	CANSSADQPQHF
-	TRBV20-1	TRBJ2-3	11	-	TGCAGTGCTAGATCGGGACTTACGCAGTATTTT	CSARSGLTQYF
-	TRBV6-1	TRBJ1-5	15	-	TGTGCCAGCACCCCGAGAGGACAGAGCAATCAGCCCCAGCATTTT	CASTPRGQSNQPQHF
-	TRBV7-9	TRBJ2-3	14	few	TGTGCCAGCAGCTTAGCTTGGGGGGCAGATACGCAGTATTTT	CASSLAWGADTQYF
-	TRBV29-1	TRBJ2-3	11	-	TGCAGCGTCTCTCCGGAGGATACGCAGTATTTT	CSVSPEDTQYF
-	TRBV29-1	TRBJ2-1	17	few	-	CSVDVPVSGGAIYEQFF
-	TRBV6-2/TRBV6-3	TRBJ2-6	15	-	TGTGCCAGCAGTAGGACAGCCCCTGGGGCCAACGTCCTGACTTTC	CASSRTAPGANVLTF
-	TRBV12-3/TRBV12-4	TRBJ2-5	16	-	TGTGCCAGCAGTTTTAAGCGCCTCGGGGGACAAGAGACCCAGTACTTC	CASSFKRLGGQETQYF
-	TRBV27	TRBJ2-6	18	-	TGTGCCAGCAGTCCTAGGATGTCAGGATCCTCTGGGGCCAACGTCCTGACTTTC	CASSPRMSGSSGANVLTF